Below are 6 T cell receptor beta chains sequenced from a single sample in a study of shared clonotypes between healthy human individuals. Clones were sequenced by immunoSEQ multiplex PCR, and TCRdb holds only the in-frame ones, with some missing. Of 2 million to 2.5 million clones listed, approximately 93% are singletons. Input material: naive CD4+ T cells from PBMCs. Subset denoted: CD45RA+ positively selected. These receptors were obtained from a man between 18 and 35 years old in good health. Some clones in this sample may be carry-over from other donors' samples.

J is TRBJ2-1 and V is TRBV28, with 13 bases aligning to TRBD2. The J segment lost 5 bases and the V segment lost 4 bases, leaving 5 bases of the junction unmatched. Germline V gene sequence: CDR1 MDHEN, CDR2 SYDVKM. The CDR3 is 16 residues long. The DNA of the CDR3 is TGTGCCAGCAGTTCACTAGCGGGAGGGAGCCACAATGAGCAGTTCTTC. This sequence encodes CASSSLAGGSHNEQFF.

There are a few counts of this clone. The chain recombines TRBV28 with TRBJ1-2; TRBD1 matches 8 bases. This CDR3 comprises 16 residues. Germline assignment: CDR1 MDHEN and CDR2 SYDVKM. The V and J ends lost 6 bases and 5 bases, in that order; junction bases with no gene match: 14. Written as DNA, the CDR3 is TGTGCCAGCAGACGTTGGGGGGGACAGGTCCCTTATGGCTACACCTTC. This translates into CASRRWGGQVPYGYTF.

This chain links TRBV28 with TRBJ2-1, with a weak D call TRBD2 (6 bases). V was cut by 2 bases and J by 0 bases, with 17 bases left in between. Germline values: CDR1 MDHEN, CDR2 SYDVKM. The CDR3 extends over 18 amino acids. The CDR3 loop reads CASSLLPSLRDSYNEQFF. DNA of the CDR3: TGTGCCAGCAGTTTACTCCCCTCGTTGCGGGACTCCTACAATGAGCAGTTCTTC.

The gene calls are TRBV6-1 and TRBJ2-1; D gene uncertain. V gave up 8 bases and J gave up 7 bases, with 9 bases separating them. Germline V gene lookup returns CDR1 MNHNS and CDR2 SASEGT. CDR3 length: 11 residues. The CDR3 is CASGIHNEQFF. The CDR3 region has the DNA TGTGCCAGCGGAATCCATAATGAGCAGTTCTTC.

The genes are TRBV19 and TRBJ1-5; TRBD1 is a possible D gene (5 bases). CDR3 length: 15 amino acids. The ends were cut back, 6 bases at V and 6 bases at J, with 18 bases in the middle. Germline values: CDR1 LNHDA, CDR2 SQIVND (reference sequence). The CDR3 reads CASSRGGDPTQPQHF. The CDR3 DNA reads TGTGCCAGTAGCCGGGGCGGCGACCCCACTCAGCCCCAGCATTTT. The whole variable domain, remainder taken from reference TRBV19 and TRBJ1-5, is DGGITQSPKYLFRKEGQNVTLSCEQNLNHDAMYWYRQDPGQGLRLIYYSQIVNDFQKGDIAEGYSVSREKKESFPLTVTSAQKNPTAFYLCASSRGGDPTQPQHFGDGTRLSIL.

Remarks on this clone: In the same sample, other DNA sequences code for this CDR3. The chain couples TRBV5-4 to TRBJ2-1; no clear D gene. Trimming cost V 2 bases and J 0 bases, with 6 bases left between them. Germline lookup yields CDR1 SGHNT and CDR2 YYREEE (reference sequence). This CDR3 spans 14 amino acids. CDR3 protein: CASSLSSSYNEQFF. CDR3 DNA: TGTGCCAGCAGCTTAAGTAGCTCCTACAATGAGCAGTTCTTC.